Shown below are 29 T cell receptor beta chains from a single sample sequenced in a study of blood T cell repertoires in COVID-19. Sequenced by immunoSEQ multiplex PCR; TCRdb stores in-frame clones only, minus some. There are 250,000 to 300,000 clones in the sample; 85% to 90% occur only once, and roughly 15% lies in the top ten. The sequencing input was PBMCs or T cells enriched from blood (not recorded which). All receptors derive from a man aged 18 to 35 who had recovered from COVID-19.

This clone was detected only once. J is TRBJ1-2 and V is TRBV11-2; tentative D call: TRBD1 (5 bases). This CDR3 spans 15 amino acids. From germline, CDR1 is SGHAT and CDR2 FQNNGV. Trimming pared 3 bases from V and 4 bases from J, leaving 15 bases between. The CDR3 loop is CASSFGGGSSYGYTF. The CDR3 nucleotides read TGTGCCAGCAGCTTCGGGGGGGGATCCTCCTATGGCTACACCTTC.

The chain links TRBV27 to TRBJ1-1, with D tentatively TRBD1 (5 bases). The V gene lost 2 bases and the J gene lost 7 bases, with 11 bases spanning the gap. The length of the CDR3 is 13 residues. Germline lookup yields CDR1 MNHEY and CDR2 SMNVEV (reference sequence). Written as DNA, the CDR3 is TGTGCCAGCAGTTTAGGTTTGGGGGGTGAAGCTTTCTTT. This codes for CASSLGLGGEAFF.

This chain links TRBV29-1 with TRBJ1-1; D is perhaps TRBD1 (5 bases). There are 11 residues in the CDR3. Between the trimmed V and J ends, which lost 4 bases and 7 bases, there was a span of 10 bases. Germline V gives CDR1 SQVTM, CDR2 ANQGSEA. The CDR3 reads CSVGGDSEAFF. DNA for the CDR3: TGCAGCGTTGGGGGGGATAGTGAAGCTTTCTTT.

The chain combines TRBV19 with TRBJ1-5, with D perhaps TRBD1 (5 bases). Germline V lookup: CDR1 LNHDA, CDR2 SQIVND (reference sequence). The CDR3 extends over 16 amino acids. Trimming pared 1 base from V and 1 base from J, leaving 11 bases between. CDR3 protein: CASSIVQDMSNQPQHF. The CDR3 DNA follows: TGTGCCAGTAGTATAGTACAGGATATGAGCAATCAGCCCCAGCATTTT.

The chain combines TRBV20-1 with TRBJ2-5; D is unresolved. CDR3 length: 11 residues. V was clipped by 0 bases and J by 9 bases, with 8 bases between them. Germline V lookup: CDR1 DFQATT, CDR2 SNEGSKA (reference sequence). DNA for the CDR3: TGCAGTGCTAGAGATAAACGAGCCCAGTACTTC. Protein sequence: CSARDKRAQYF.

This chain joins TRBV19 and TRBJ1-1, with TRBD1 identical over 10 bases. CDR3 length equals 16 residues. With V trimmed by 1 base and J by 0 bases, 2 bases remained unmatched. CDR1 and CDR2 from the germline V gene are LNHDA and SQIVND (reference sequence). In DNA form, the CDR3 reads TGTGCCAGTAGTATAGGGGGGACAGGGGTGAACACTGAAGCTTTCTTT. Translated, it gives CASSIGGTGVNTEAFF.

This rearrangement joins TRBV19 to TRBJ1-2; 9 nucleotides agree with TRBD1. This CDR3 contains 12 residues. J gave up 7 bases and V 7 bases, and 4 bases lay outside the gene matches. CDR1 and CDR2 from the germline V gene are LNHDA and SQIVND (reference sequence). CDR3 sequence (DNA): TGTGCCAGTAAAACAGGGGGCTCTGGCTACACCTTC. Amino acids: CASKTGGSGYTF. The whole variable domain, remainder taken from reference TRBV19 and TRBJ1-2, is DGGITQSPKYLFRKEGQNVTLSCEQNLNHDAMYWYRQDPGQGLRLIYYSQIVNDFQKGDIAEGYSVSREKKESFPLTVTSAQKNPTAFYLCASKTGGSGYTFGSGTRLTVV.

This clone was picked up many times. V is TRBV28 and J is TRBJ1-3; no firm D call. Germline CDR1 and CDR2: MDHEN and SYDVKM. CDR3 length: 14 amino acids. The ends were cut back, 3 bases at V and 0 bases at J, with 6 bases in the middle. CDR3 in amino acids: CASSFPGSGNTIYF. The CDR3 coding sequence is TGTGCCAGCAGTTTCCCAGGCTCTGGAAACACCATATATTTT.

The V and J genes are TRBV4-1 and TRBJ1-1; 8 nucleotides align to TRBD1. CDR3 size: 15 residues. The V gene end was trimmed by 1 base and the J gene end by 6 bases; junction bases not matched to a gene: 7. CDR1 and CDR2 from the germline V gene are MGHRA and YSYEKL. CDR3 coding DNA: TGCGCCAGCAGCCAAGCTACAGGGGGATCATCTGAAGCTTTCTTT. Its translation: CASSQATGGSSEAFF.

The chain joins TRBV4-2 to TRBJ1-1, with 8 bases identical to TRBD1. V was clipped by 1 base and J by 4 bases; unmatched bases: 5. CDR3 length: 15 amino acids. Germline V gives CDR1 LGHNA, CDR2 YNFKEQ. The CDR3 sequence: CASSQAGQGSTEAFF. In DNA form, the CDR3 reads TGTGCCAGCAGCCAAGCTGGACAGGGATCCACTGAAGCTTTCTTT.

V gene TRBV6-5 combines with J gene TRBJ1-1, with 8 bases aligning to TRBD1. The CDR3 spans 14 residues. Germline CDR1 MNHEY, CDR2 SVGAGI. Trimming cost V 7 bases and J 5 bases; bases outside gene matches: 9. The CDR3: CASTLDRVRTEAFF. The CDR3 DNA is TGTGCCAGCACCCTGGACAGGGTAAGAACTGAAGCTTTCTTT.

CDR3 nucleotide sequence: TGCGCCAGCAGCTTAGCGGGGTGGAATGAGCAGTTCTTC. As protein: CASSLAGWNEQFF. The J gene is TRBJ2-1, the V gene TRBV5-1; 7 bases are a match to TRBD2. In germline, CDR1 is SGHRS, CDR2 YFSETQ. The V and J ends lost 2 bases and 7 bases, in that order; junction bases with no gene match: 3. This CDR3 contains 13 residues.

The genes are TRBV2 and TRBJ1-5, with D tentatively TRBD1 (5 bases). The V gene's germline CDR1 is SNHLY and CDR2 FYNNEI. Trimming shortened V by 3 bases and J by 7 bases, and 13 bases separated the two germline ends. The CDR3 covers 14 residues. The CDR3 coding sequence is TGTGCCAGCAGTGAGTCAGGGCGTCAACAGCCCCAGCATTTT. Protein product: CASSESGRQQPQHF.

On this clone itself: Its ends do not fully match the called genes, so a read error is possible. The V gene is TRBV7-3, the J gene TRBJ1-6; D call uncertain. This CDR3 has 14 residues. Germline CDR1 is SGHTA and CDR2 is FQGTGA. The CDR3 DNA reads TGTGCCAGCAGGTTAATACACGATAATTCACCCCTCCACTTT. As protein: CASRLIHDNSPLHF.

V gene TRBV7-2 combines with J gene TRBJ2-2; possibly TRBD1 for D (7 bases). Germline V gene sequence: CDR1 SGHTA, CDR2 FQGNSA. V dropped 3 bases and J dropped 5 bases, with 10 bases sitting between them. The CDR3 covers 14 residues. CDR3 residues: CASSFSGGTGELFF. CDR3 bases: TGTGCCAGCAGCTTTTCAGGGGGGACCGGGGAGCTGTTTTTT.

This chain's CDR3 is CASSLPGGPNEQYF. Written as DNA, the CDR3 is TGTGCCAGCAGTTTACCGGGGGGGCCGAACGAGCAGTACTTC. The J gene is TRBJ2-7, the V gene TRBV28; TRBD2 aligns across 8 bases. V gave up 2 bases and J gave up 5 bases; unmatched junction bases: 5. This CDR3 is 14 amino acids long. Germline values: CDR1 MDHEN, CDR2 SYDVKM.

The chain employs TRBV27 and TRBJ1-2; 8 positions match TRBD1. The V gene end was trimmed by 0 bases and the J gene end by 4 bases; junction bases not matched to a gene: 10. This CDR3 has 17 residues. Germline CDR1 MNHEY, CDR2 SMNVEV (reference sequence). CDR3 nucleotides: TGTGCCAGCAGTTTATCGGACAGGGAGGGGGCACTCTATGGCTACACCTTC. Amino acids: CASSLSDREGALYGYTF.

The chain recombines TRBV20-1 with TRBJ2-1; 8 bases fit TRBD1. Germline V gene lookup returns CDR1 DFQATT and CDR2 SNEGSKA (reference sequence). CDR3 length: 15 amino acids. The V gene end was trimmed by 6 bases and the J gene end by 3 bases; junction bases not matched to a gene: 10. The CDR3 DNA reads as TGCAGTGCCAGTGTGACAGGGGAAGACTACAATGAGCAGTTCTTC. Residues: CSASVTGEDYNEQFF.

V gene TRBV3-1 (or the pseudogene TRBV3-2) combines with J gene TRBJ2-7; D is perhaps TRBD1 (6 bases). V dropped 11 bases and J dropped 3 bases, with 14 bases sitting between them. The CDR3 spans 12 residues. Germline CDR1 is LGHDT and CDR2 is YNNKEL (reference sequence). The CDR3 DNA is TGTGCCCCAACCCCAGGGGACTACGAGCAGTACTTC. Protein sequence: CAPTPGDYEQYF.

Here the CDR3 reads CASSSQTGQTSGYGYTF. DNA of the CDR3: TGTGCCAGCAGTTCCCAGACGGGACAGACAAGTGGGTATGGCTACACCTTC. The chain recombines TRBV27 with TRBJ1-2; 7 bases line up with TRBD1. After removal of 4 bases from V and 5 bases from J, the junction contained 16 bases not matched to a gene. CDR1 is MNHEY, CDR2 SMNVEV, per germline (reference sequence). CDR3 length: 17 amino acids.

The gene calls are TRBV13 and TRBJ2-1, with D possibly TRBD2 on 6 matching bases. V was trimmed by 5 bases and J by 4 bases, leaving 18 bases between them. Looked up from germline, CDR1 is PRHDT and CDR2 is FYEKMQ (reference sequence). The CDR3 runs to 16 residues. CDR3 loop: CASSPRDFSLYNEQFF. The CDR3 bases are TGTGCCAGCAGCCCCCGGGACTTCTCCTTATACAATGAGCAGTTCTTC.

The table lists this clone with a count of one. This chain uses TRBV4-2 with TRBJ2-2, with 7 bases identical to TRBD2. CDR3 length: 16 residues. V dropped 0 bases and J dropped 3; count of bases not matched to a gene: 4. CDR1 is LGHNA, CDR2 YNFKEQ, per germline. The CDR3 loop is CASSQEGTTYTGELFF. CDR3 coding DNA: TGTGCCAGCAGCCAAGAAGGGACTACCTACACCGGGGAGCTGTTTTTT.

For this clone: This same CDR3 is encoded by further DNA sequences in the sample. J is TRBJ1-1 and V is TRBV19; D is ambiguous. The CDR3 covers 14 residues. V dropped 7 bases and J dropped 2 bases, with 14 bases sitting between them. Germline-derived CDR1 and CDR2 are LNHDA and SQIVND (reference sequence). The CDR3 DNA sequence: TGTGCCAGTATCGATTTGGGAGGAAACACTGAAGCTTTCTTT. It specifies CASIDLGGNTEAFF.

This clone was seen a single time. The sample carries other DNA sequences with the same CDR3. The rearrangement joins TRBV19 to TRBJ1-5, with D tentatively TRBD1 (6 bases). Germline V CDR1 and CDR2: LNHDA, SQIVND (reference sequence). The CDR3 runs to 14 residues. Deletions cut 2 bases from V and 1 base from J, with 6 bases between. In nucleotides, the CDR3 is TGTGCCAGTAGTATAACAGGGAGCAATCAGCCCCAGCATTTT. It translates to CASSITGSNQPQHF.

The V and J genes are TRBV4-2 and TRBJ2-7; TRBD2 matches at 9 bases. V shed 1 base and J 3 bases; nucleotides not matched to a gene: 7. The V gene's germline CDR1 is LGHNA and CDR2 YNFKEQ. The CDR3 extends over 16 amino acids. CDR3 nucleotide sequence: TGTGCCAGCAGCCAAGTCGGCGGGGGGGCAATCTACGAGCAGTACTTC. Translated: CASSQVGGGAIYEQYF.

The chain has TRBV13 and TRBJ1-1; D unclear. This CDR3 has 14 residues. Trimming removed 5 bases at V and 4 bases at J, with 14 bases between. Germline-derived CDR1 and CDR2 are PRHDT and FYEKMQ (reference sequence). The CDR3 loop is CASSERSAGTEAFF. CDR3 in DNA: TGTGCCAGCAGCGAGCGGTCGGCGGGCACTGAAGCTTTCTTT.

The rearrangement links TRBV11-3 to TRBJ1-1, with 7 bases aligning to TRBD1. Trimming removed 5 bases from V and 6 bases from J; junction bases left unmatched: 3. Germline-derived CDR1 and CDR2 are SGHNT and YENEEA. There are 12 residues in the CDR3. CDR3 region: CASSPDRAEAFF. CDR3 DNA sequence: TGTGCCAGCAGCCCCGACAGGGCTGAAGCTTTCTTT.

The rearrangement links TRBV5-1 to TRBJ2-1, with D possibly matching TRBD1 (7 bases). The CDR3 loop spans 15 amino acids. Germline loops: CDR1 SGHRS, CDR2 YFSETQ. V gave up 0 bases and J gave up 7 bases, with 14 bases separating them. The CDR3 DNA reads as TGCGCCAGCAGCTTGGGGCAGGGGGGAATTAATGAGCAGTTCTTC. Amino acids: CASSLGQGGINEQFF.

V and J are TRBV19 and TRBJ2-6; TRBD1 aligns across 9 bases. CDR3 size: 15 residues. The V segment lost 8 bases and the J segment 4 bases; nucleotides outside the gene matches: 6. Per the germline V gene, CDR1 is LNHDA and CDR2 is SQIVND (reference sequence). The CDR3 region has the DNA TGTGCCAGTGGGGACAGGGTCGCCGGGGCCAACGTCCTGACTTTC. Its protein product is CASGDRVAGANVLTF. Full variable domain (outside the CDR3, taken from reference TRBV19 and TRBJ2-6): DGGITQSPKYLFRKEGQNVTLSCEQNLNHDAMYWYRQDPGQGLRLIYYSQIVNDFQKGDIAEGYSVSREKKESFPLTVTSAQKNPTAFYLCASGDRVAGANVLTFGAGSRLTVL.